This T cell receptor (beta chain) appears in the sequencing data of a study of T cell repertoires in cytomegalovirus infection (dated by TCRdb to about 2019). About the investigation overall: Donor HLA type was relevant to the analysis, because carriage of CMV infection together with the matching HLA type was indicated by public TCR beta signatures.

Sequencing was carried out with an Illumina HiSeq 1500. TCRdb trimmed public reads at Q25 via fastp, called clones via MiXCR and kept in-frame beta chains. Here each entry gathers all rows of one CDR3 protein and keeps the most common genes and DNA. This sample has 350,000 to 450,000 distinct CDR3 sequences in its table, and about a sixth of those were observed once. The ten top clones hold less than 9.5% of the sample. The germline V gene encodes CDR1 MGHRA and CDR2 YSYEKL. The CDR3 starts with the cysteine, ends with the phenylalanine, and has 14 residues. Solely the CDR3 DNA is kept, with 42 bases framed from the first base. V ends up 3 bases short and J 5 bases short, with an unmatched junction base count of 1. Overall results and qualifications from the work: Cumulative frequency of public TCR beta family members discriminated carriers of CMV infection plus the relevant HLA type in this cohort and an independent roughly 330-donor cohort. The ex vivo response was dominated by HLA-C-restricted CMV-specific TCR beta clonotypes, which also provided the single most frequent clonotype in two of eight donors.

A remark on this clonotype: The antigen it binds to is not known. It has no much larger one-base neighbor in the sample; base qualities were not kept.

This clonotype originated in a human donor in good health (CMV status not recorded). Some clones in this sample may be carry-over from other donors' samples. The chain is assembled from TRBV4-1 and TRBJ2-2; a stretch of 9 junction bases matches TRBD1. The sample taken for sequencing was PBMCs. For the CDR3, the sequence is CASSQTGGTGELFF. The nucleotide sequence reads TGCGCCAGCAGCCAGACAGGGGGAACCGGGGAGCTGTTTTTT.